Given below is one T cell receptor (beta chain) in context. Its antigen remains unidentified. This entry is derived from a study of regulatory T cells in long-lasting Graves disease. The study, taken as a whole, reports: Persistent patients shared 2,741 public clonotypes among themselves. Newly diagnosed patients shared fewer, at some 970. Accuracy was perhaps lowered by the small sample size.

The CDR3 is 16 amino acids. Germline V CDR1 and CDR2: MNHEY, SMNVEV (reference sequence). V shed 6 bases and J 8 bases; nucleotides not matched to a gene: 17. Stated time point: newly diagnosed GD, antithyroid drugs for less than 3 months. Extracted RNA from PBMCs served as the source of the TCR library. Through Arm-PCR of CDR3 regions and iRepertoire HTBI primers, TCR beta libraries were built. TCRdb reanalysed the multiplex PCR reads using MiXCR and keeps one entry per CDR3 protein. The data hold 250,000 to 300,000 distinct CDR3 sequences, with 18% observed a single time. In addition, the sample was reused for a study of T cells in Graves' hyperthyroidism and ophthalmopathy.

This chain joins TRBV27 and TRBJ1-2; 8 nucleotides agree with TRBD1. Sequenced here: peripheral blood mononuclear cells (PBMCs), sampled at new diagnosis, from a patient treated with antithyroid drugs. The receptor comes from a woman aged 30 to 39 with Graves disease. The CDR3 DNA follows: TGTGCCAGCAGCCCGTATCCCTCAGGGGGCGTAAGGGGCTACACCTTC. Its protein is CASSPYPSGGVRGYTF.